This T cell receptor beta chain was retrieved from a study of Tregs in tolerant kidney transplant recipients. The sample holds one count of this clone. No antigen is known for it. Study findings and constraints: Antigen-driven expansion was suggested because donor-specific Tregs expanded more than all Tregs in tolerant patients. Tregs expanded with activated donor B cells seemed most donor-specific. Findings come from small patient numbers and require larger validation.

Repertoires were generated with immunoSEQ multiplex PCR, while TCRdb's copy carries only in-frame clones and drops some. The table shows more than 75,000 clones, with over 85% occurring only once. The germline V gene has CDR1 SQVTM and CDR2 ANQGSEA. Trimming took 6 bases from V and 6 from J, leaving 15 bases between them. The length of the CDR3 is 13 residues. The receptor's source is a human donor who received a combined kidney and bone marrow transplant. V and J are TRBV29-1 and TRBJ1-5; a possible D gene is TRBD1 (5 bases). The material was CD4+ T cells from blood, obtained before the transplant. In DNA, the CDR3 is TGCAGCGTCCGAGACAGTTCGGGTCAGCCCCAGCATTTT. Its translation is CSVRDSSGQPQHF.